Following are 24 T cell receptor beta chains from one sample sequenced in a study of cytomegalovirus exposure and HLA in healthy donors. The primer mix had 60 Vbeta and 13 Jbeta primers. Assay used: immunoSEQ multiplex PCR; TCRdb lists only in-frame clones, some missing. This sample has approximately 130,000 clones; approximately 72% occur once, and the top ten carry about 3%. Sequenced material: PBMCs. These receptors were obtained from a human donor in good health.

J is TRBJ2-3 and V is TRBV30; 11 positions match TRBD2. V dropped 1 base and J dropped 6; count of bases not matched to a gene: 0. The CDR3 has 13 residues. CDR1 is GTSNPN and CDR2 is SVGIG in the germline V gene (reference sequence). Written as DNA, the CDR3 is TGTGCCTGGAGTGGGACTAGCGGGGATACGCAGTATTTT. The encoded protein is CAWSGTSGDTQYF.

This clone has only one observation. The chain recombines TRBV9 with TRBJ2-3; 7 positions match TRBD1. Per the germline V gene, CDR1 is SGDLS and CDR2 is YYNGEE. After removal of 0 bases from V and 2 bases from J, the junction contained 3 bases not matched to a gene. CDR3 size: 15 residues. The CDR3 DNA sequence: TGTGCCAGCAGCGTAGAAGGGGGCACCACAGATACGCAGTATTTT. As protein: CASSVEGGTTDTQYF.

This clone was recorded a few times. The chain couples TRBV30 to TRBJ1-4, with TRBD1 identical over 7 bases. Germline V lookup: CDR1 GTSNPN, CDR2 SVGIG (reference sequence). The length of the CDR3 is 13 residues. V lost 5 bases to trimming and J lost 6 bases; unmatched junction nucleotides: 6. For the CDR3, the DNA is TGTGCCTGGGGGACAGTGTATTATGAAAAACTGTTTTTT. Translated: CAWGTVYYEKLFF.

This chain uses TRBV5-4 with TRBJ2-1; 11 nucleotides line up with TRBD2. In germline, CDR1 is SGHNT, CDR2 YYREEE (reference sequence). The V segment lost 4 bases and the J segment 6 bases; nucleotides outside the gene matches: 6. The CDR3 totals 15 residues. CDR3 amino acids: CASSGRTSGFNEQFF. The CDR3 region has the DNA TGTGCCAGCAGCGGCCGGACTAGCGGGTTCAATGAGCAGTTCTTC.

The genes are TRBV27 and TRBJ2-1, with a tentative D call TRBD1 (5 bases). This CDR3 spans 13 amino acids. Germline CDR1 reads MNHEY; CDR2 reads SMNVEV (reference sequence). Between the trimmed V and J ends, which lost 7 bases and 6 bases, there was a span of 13 bases. The CDR3 is CASTLGQFNEQFF. The CDR3 DNA sequence: TGTGCCAGCACCTTGGGGCAGTTCAATGAGCAGTTCTTC.

This rearrangement joins TRBV21-1 to TRBJ2-5; the tabulated D call, TRBD1, remains unverified against the DNA. TRBV21-1 is reported as a pseudogene. This CDR3 region has 14 residues. CDR3 nucleotide sequence: TGTGCCAGCAGCACGCGACAGGGGATGGAGACCCAGTACTTC. Translated: CASSTRQGMETQYF.

The rearrangement links TRBV7-2 to TRBJ1-6; 8 bases align to TRBD1. CDR1 SGHTA and CDR2 FQGNSA come from the germline V gene. V lost 0 bases, J lost 9 bases, and 10 bases stayed unmatched. This CDR3 is built from 17 residues. The CDR3 loop reads CASSLASQGAIGSPLHF. CDR3 nucleotide sequence: TGTGCCAGCAGCTTAGCGTCGCAGGGGGCTATTGGTTCACCCCTCCACTTT.

The J gene is TRBJ2-3, the V gene TRBV5-1; tentative D call: TRBD1 (5 bases). The CDR3 contains 13 residues. Germline CDR1 reads SGHRS; CDR2 reads YFSETQ. V was clipped by 0 bases and J by 6 bases, with 8 bases between them. Written as DNA, the CDR3 is TGCGCCAGCAGCTTGGGGGGCTTGGATACGCAGTATTTT. Translation gives CASSLGGLDTQYF.

The chain has TRBV5-1 and TRBJ2-2; 11 bases map to TRBD2. This CDR3 is built from 17 residues. Germline CDR1 SGHRS, CDR2 YFSETQ. With V trimmed by 6 bases and J by 0 bases, 7 bases remained unmatched. The CDR3 sequence: CASNTLAGATNTGELFF. In nucleotides, the CDR3 is TGCGCCAGCAATACACTAGCGGGAGCCACGAACACCGGGGAGCTGTTTTTT. The full variable domain, its missing parts supplied by reference TRBV5-1 and TRBJ2-2, is KAGVTQTPRYLIKTRGQQVTLSCSPISGHRSVSWYQQTPGQGLQFLFEYFSETQRNKGNFPGRFSGRQFSNSRSEMNVSTLELGDSALYLCASNTLAGATNTGELFFGEGSRLTVL.

The chain carries TRBV5-1 and TRBJ2-3; D perhaps matches TRBD1 (6 bases). The V end was cut by 6 bases, the J end by 2 bases, with 13 bases between. The CDR3 length is 14 residues. Germline CDR1 SGHRS, CDR2 YFSETQ. CDR3: CASNRDSNTDTQYF. DNA for the CDR3: TGCGCCAGCAACAGGGATAGCAACACAGATACGCAGTATTTT.

The chain is built from TRBV15 and TRBJ1-2; 12 nucleotides match TRBD1. The CDR3 runs to 16 residues. Germline CDR1 and CDR2: LNHNV and YYDKDF (reference sequence). The J segment lost 2 bases and the V segment lost 1 base, leaving 2 bases of the junction unmatched. As DNA, the CDR3 is TGTGCCACCAGCAGAGGGGGACAGGGGGCAAACTATGGCTACACCTTC. It specifies CATSRGGQGANYGYTF.

The chain is built from TRBV6-5 and TRBJ1-6; D is unresolved. CDR3 length: 15 residues. Germline V lookup: CDR1 MNHEY, CDR2 SVGAGI. The V end lost 6 bases, the J end lost 5 bases, and 14 bases lay between the germline ends. CDR3 bases: TGTGCCAGCAGGGAGGACGGGCCCCATAATTCACCCCTCCACTTT. It codes for CASREDGPHNSPLHF.

This rearrangement joins TRBV27 to TRBJ2-2, with TRBD1 identical over 8 bases. Germline V gene sequence: CDR1 MNHEY, CDR2 SMNVEV (reference sequence). The ends lost 5 bases at V and 4 bases at J; junction bases unmatched: 6. This CDR3 has 15 amino acids. This CDR3 reads CASSRQGARTGELFF. CDR3 DNA sequence: TGTGCCAGCAGTCGCCAGGGGGCGCGCACCGGGGAGCTGTTTTTT.

The chain recombines TRBV30 with TRBJ2-2; 7 nucleotides line up with TRBD2. The CDR3 has 17 amino acids. V was pared by 0 bases and J by 2 bases, with 9 bases of the junction left unmatched. Per germline, CDR1 GTSNPN and CDR2 SVGIG (reference sequence). CDR3 bases: TGTGCCTGGAGTGTACCCCGGGCGGGGGTAAACACCGGGGAGCTGTTTTTT. Translation gives CAWSVPRAGVNTGELFF.

CDR3 residues: CASSYLGAVLSGELFF. In DNA, the CDR3 is TGTGCCAGCAGTTACTTGGGAGCGGTCCTCTCCGGGGAGCTGTTTTTT. The chain joins TRBV6-5 to TRBJ2-2; tentative D call: TRBD2 (5 bases). There are 16 residues in the CDR3. V gave up 1 base and J gave up 6 bases, with 15 bases separating them. Germline CDR1 reads MNHEY; CDR2 reads SVGAGI.

This chain joins TRBV6-1 and TRBJ1-5; D unclear. The ends were cut back, 0 bases at V and 5 bases at J, with 5 bases in the middle. The length of the CDR3 is 13 residues. The V gene's germline CDR1 is MNHNS and CDR2 SASEGT. CDR3 protein: CASSEARDQPQHF. CDR3 DNA: TGTGCCAGCAGTGAAGCGCGCGATCAGCCCCAGCATTTT.

This chain connects TRBV19 to TRBJ2-5; 9 bases line up with TRBD1. The CDR3 has 13 amino acids. CDR1 is LNHDA, CDR2 SQIVND, per germline (reference sequence). The V and J ends lost 7 bases and 9 bases, in that order; junction bases with no gene match: 9. This chain's CDR3 is CASTPGQGGPQYF. The CDR3 coding sequence is TGTGCCAGTACCCCGGGACAGGGTGGTCCCCAGTACTTC.

This clone was counted between two and nine times. The rearrangement joins TRBV9 to TRBJ2-1; 14 bases line up with TRBD2. After removal of 1 base from V and 6 bases from J, the junction contained 9 bases not matched to a gene. Germline V lookup: CDR1 SGDLS, CDR2 YYNGEE. The CDR3 consists of 18 residues. The DNA of the CDR3 is TGTGCCAGCAGCGTATTAGGTGGGGGACTAGCGGGAGCCAATGAGCAGTTCTTC. It yields the protein CASSVLGGGLAGANEQFF.

In its sample, this clone was seen a few times. The chain has TRBV5-6 and TRBJ1-4; 9 bases are a match to TRBD1. The CDR3 extends over 15 amino acids. Trimming took 0 bases from V and 8 from J; bases not matched to a gene: 5. Germline CDR1 reads SGHDT; CDR2 reads YYEEEE. The CDR3 nucleotides are TGTGCCAGCAGCTTGGGGACAGGGGCCGGAGAAAAACTGTTTTTT. This sequence encodes CASSLGTGAGEKLFF. Full variable domain (remainder filled in from reference TRBV5-6 and TRBJ1-4): DAGVTQSPTHLIKTRGQQVTLRCSPKSGHDTVSWYQQALGQGPQFIFQYYEEEERQRGNFPDRFSGHQFPNYSSELNVNALLLGDSALYLCASSLGTGAGEKLFFGSGTQLSVL.

This sequence joins TRBV2 and TRBJ1-2; TRBD1 matches 9 bases. After removal of 3 bases from V and 3 bases from J, the junction contained 2 bases not matched to a gene. Germline V gives CDR1 SNHLY, CDR2 FYNNEI. The CDR3 totals 14 residues. CDR3 DNA sequence: TGTGCCAGCAGTGACACAGGGGGCGACTATGGCTACACCTTC. Amino acids: CASSDTGGDYGYTF.

This clone has just a few counts. V gene TRBV18 combines with J gene TRBJ1-1; no firm D call. In germline, CDR1 is KGHSH, CDR2 LQKENI. V was shortened by 8 bases and J by 5 bases, with 15 bases between the two germline ends. This CDR3 has 13 amino acids. CDR3 loop: CASALGRGTEAFF. The CDR3 bases are TGTGCCAGCGCTTTGGGCCGTGGGACTGAAGCTTTCTTT. Supplemented by reference TRBV18 and TRBJ1-1, the full variable domain reads NAGVMQNPRHLVRRRGQEARLRCSPMKGHSHVYWYRQLPEEGLKFMVYLQKENIIDESGMPKERFSAEFPKEGPSILRIQQVVRGDSAAYFCASALGRGTEAFFGQGTRLTVV.

The chain has TRBV10-3 and TRBJ1-3; D unresolved. Germline lookup yields CDR1 ENHRY and CDR2 SYGVKD. This CDR3 is built from 16 residues. V shed 4 bases and J shed 8 bases, with 21 bases lying between them. The CDR3 reads CAISGSSRASPDTIYF. CDR3 DNA: TGTGCCATCAGTGGCTCCTCTCGTGCGTCCCCGGACACCATATATTTT.

The gene calls are TRBV30 and TRBJ2-7; 11 nucleotides match TRBD1. Germline CDR1 is GTSNPN and CDR2 is SVGIG (reference sequence). The ends lost 4 bases at V and 4 bases at J; junction bases unmatched: 3. This CDR3 region has 13 residues. The CDR3 DNA reads as TGTGCCTGGATGGGACAGGGGGTTTACGAGCAGTACTTC. It encodes CAWMGQGVYEQYF.

This chain joins TRBV28 and TRBJ1-2; the D gene is possibly TRBD1 (6 bases). V was trimmed by 7 bases and J by 7 bases, leaving 16 bases between them. CDR3 size: 13 residues. Germline V CDR1 and CDR2: MDHEN, SYDVKM. Here the CDR3 reads CASKILGATGYTF. Written as DNA, the CDR3 is TGTGCCAGCAAAATACTGGGGGCCACTGGCTACACCTTC.